The 23 T cell receptor beta chains reported below all come from one sample, sequenced in a study of graft-versus-host responses after intestinal transplantation. Data came from immunoSEQ multiplex PCR; TCRdb stores just in-frame clones and leaves some out. The data contain roughly 80,000 clones, over 75% of them singletons. These receptors' antigens are unknown. The material sequenced was unstimulated CD8+ T cells sorted from spleen or lymph node cells, taken before transplant. The source is a human donor who was the organ donor for an intestinal transplant.

The chain employs TRBV7-9 and TRBJ2-5; no definite D call. The CDR3 has 13 residues. Germline assignment: CDR1 SEHNR and CDR2 FQNEAQ (reference sequence). With 5 bases removed from V and 5 bases from J, the gap between germline ends came to 12 bases. CDR3 residues: CASSPPISETQYF. CDR3 DNA sequence: TGTGCCAGCAGCCCCCCTATATCGGAGACCCAGTACTTC.

This chain links TRBV19 with TRBJ1-2; TRBD1 might be the D (6 bases). The germline CDR1 and CDR2 sequences are LNHDA and SQIVND (reference sequence). The V end lost 10 bases, the J end lost 6 bases, and 21 bases lay between the germline ends. The CDR3 runs to 14 residues. The CDR3 DNA reads TGTGCCACCCAAGCTAGGGGACACACCCATGGCTACACCTTC. This encodes CATQARGHTHGYTF.

DNA for the CDR3: TGTGCCAGCAGTGAAGCGGTCCAAATTTGGGGGGCGAACACTGAAGCTTTCTTT. As protein: CASSEAVQIWGANTEAFF. This chain joins TRBV6-1 and TRBJ1-1, with a possible D match to TRBD1 (6 bases). The CDR3 is 18 residues long. CDR1 and CDR2 from the germline V gene are MNHNS and SASEGT. The V and J ends lost 0 bases and 1 base respectively, with 18 bases between them.

As for this clone: The junction departs from germline at one end; a sequencing error may be responsible. Different DNA sequences within this sample yield the same CDR3. This rearrangement joins TRBV5-1 to TRBJ1-1; D uncertain. Germline loops: CDR1 SGHRS, CDR2 YFSETQ. The CDR3 runs to 14 residues. CDR3 sequence (DNA): TGCGCTAGCAGCTTGCGCCGGTGGGGCACTGAAGCTTTCTTT. This sequence encodes CASSLRRWGTEAFF.

The chain uses TRBV7-3 and TRBJ2-7, with 7 bases that match TRBD2. The V gene end was trimmed by 2 bases and the J gene end by 4 bases; junction bases not matched to a gene: 8. Looked up from germline, CDR1 is SGHTA and CDR2 is FQGTGA. The CDR3 consists of 15 residues. CDR3 region: CASSLEGTTLYEQYF. The DNA of the CDR3 is TGTGCCAGCAGCTTAGAGGGGACTACCTTATACGAGCAGTACTTC.

The V and J genes are TRBV7-9 and TRBJ1-4; 8 nucleotides agree with TRBD1. The V and J ends lost 1 base and 5 bases, in that order; junction bases with no gene match: 6. The CDR3 runs to 16 residues. CDR1 and CDR2 (germline): SEHNR, FQNEAQ (reference sequence). CDR3 sequence reads: CASSLGGTGSNEKLFF. The CDR3 coding sequence is TGTGCCAGCAGCTTAGGGGGGACAGGCTCGAATGAAAAACTGTTTTTT.

This clone has a single count. V usage is TRBV6-5 and J usage is TRBJ2-3, with TRBD2 matching 8 bases. The V segment lost 8 bases and the J segment 1 base; nucleotides outside the gene matches: 8. Germline assignment: CDR1 MNHEY and CDR2 SVGAGI. The CDR3 spans 15 residues. Written as DNA, the CDR3 is TGTGCCAGCGCGCGGGGCGGGGGGCGCACAGATACGCAGTATTTT. Its protein product is CASARGGGRTDTQYF.

The CDR3 DNA reads as TGTGCCAGCAGCGTTCGTTCCGGGGAGCTGTTTTTT. It codes for CASSVRSGELFF. The chain has TRBV9 and TRBJ2-2; D not resolved. Per germline, CDR1 SGDLS and CDR2 YYNGEE. The CDR3 length is 12 residues. Trimming removed 2 bases at V and 6 bases at J, with 5 bases between.

The chain uses TRBV7-9 and TRBJ1-1; no clear D. The length of the CDR3 is 17 residues. Trimming cost V 4 bases and J 1 base, with 19 bases left between them. Germline CDR1 is SEHNR and CDR2 is FQNEAQ (reference sequence). CDR3 in DNA: TGTGCCAGCAGCTCGAAGGAGACTGGACGGAAGAACACTGAAGCTTTCTTT. Translated: CASSSKETGRKNTEAFF.

The rearrangement joins TRBV6-4 to TRBJ2-1; weak D call: TRBD1 (5 bases). Germline V gives CDR1 MRHNA, CDR2 SNTAGT. This CDR3 region has 13 residues. Trimming removed 0 bases from V and 5 bases from J, with 5 bases in between. CDR3 protein: CASSDSDNNEQFF. Here the CDR3 DNA reads TGTGCCAGCAGTGACTCGGACAACAATGAGCAGTTCTTC.

The chain couples TRBV19 to TRBJ2-5; no firm D call. The CDR3 contains 14 residues. The V end lost 2 bases, the J end lost 1 base, and 8 bases lay between the germline ends. Germline CDR1 LNHDA, CDR2 SQIVND (reference sequence). This chain's CDR3 is CASSIYHSQETQYF. The CDR3 bases are TGTGCCAGTAGTATATACCATTCCCAAGAGACCCAGTACTTC.

Concerning this clone: Other DNA sequences within the sample encode an identical CDR3. This rearrangement joins TRBV4-2 to TRBJ2-6; perhaps TRBD2 as D (5 bases). Trimming took 0 bases from V and 0 from J, leaving 6 bases between them. Germline assignment: CDR1 LGHNA and CDR2 YNFKEQ. This CDR3 comprises 16 residues. The CDR3 DNA reads TGTGCCAGCAGCCAAGAAGGGAGCTCTGGGGCCAACGTCCTGACTTTC. Encoded protein: CASSQEGSSGANVLTF.

The V and J genes are TRBV27 and TRBJ1-1; the D is unclear. The length of the CDR3 is 13 residues. Germline loops: CDR1 MNHEY, CDR2 SMNVEV (reference sequence). V shed 2 bases and J shed 4 bases, with 8 bases lying between them. CDR3 region: CASSLIGSTEAFF. CDR3 nucleotides: TGTGCCAGCAGTTTAATCGGGTCCACTGAAGCTTTCTTT.

The chain combines TRBV5-1 with TRBJ2-3; 8 nucleotides line up with TRBD1. Germline assignment: CDR1 SGHRS and CDR2 YFSETQ. This CDR3 is built from 14 residues. Trimming removed 5 bases from V and 4 bases from J; junction bases left unmatched: 6. The CDR3 DNA reads TGCGCCAGCAGGACAGGGGCCGGCGCAGATACGCAGTATTTT. This codes for CASRTGAGADTQYF.

V usage is TRBV28 and J usage is TRBJ1-1, with a possible D match to TRBD1 (6 bases). The germline gives CDR1 MDHEN, CDR2 SYDVKM. The CDR3 is 14 amino acids. V lost 1 base and J 6 bases, leaving 12 bases between the germline ends. In DNA form, the CDR3 reads TGTGCCAGCAGTTTATTCGGGGGGCTCCCTGAAGCTTTCTTT. It yields the protein CASSLFGGLPEAFF. The entire variable domain, with the rest obtained from reference TRBV28 and TRBJ1-1, is as follows: DVKVTQSSRYLVKRTGEKVFLECVQDMDHENMFWYRQDPGLGLRLIYFSYDVKMKEKGDIPEGYSVSREKKERFSLILESASTNQTSMYLCASSLFGGLPEAFFGQGTRLTVV.

The chain couples TRBV28 to TRBJ2-7; D not certain. V was pared by 1 base and J by 6 bases, with 10 bases between. This CDR3 region has 13 residues. Germline V gene data show CDR1 as MDHEN and CDR2 as SYDVKM. The CDR3 here is CASSLSPWCEQYF. The CDR3 DNA sequence: TGTGCCAGCAGTTTATCTCCGTGGTGCGAGCAGTACTTC.

This chain joins TRBV9 and TRBJ2-1; D is undetermined. V gave up 1 base and J gave up 0 bases, with 14 bases separating them. Per germline, CDR1 SGDLS and CDR2 YYNGEE. The CDR3 has 17 residues. CDR3 DNA: TGTGCCAGCAGCGTAACGGAAACGGCGGACTCCTACAATGAGCAGTTCTTC. Encoded protein: CASSVTETADSYNEQFF.

This clone qualifies as medium-sized. This chain connects TRBV19 to TRBJ1-2, with TRBD1 matching over 7 bases. The ends lost 1 base at V and 1 base at J; junction bases unmatched: 3. The germline V gene encodes CDR1 LNHDA and CDR2 SQIVND (reference sequence). The CDR3 sequence is 15 residues long. The CDR3 nucleotides read TGTGCCAGTAGTATAGGGGACAGAGTTAACTATGGCTACACCTTC. Its translation: CASSIGDRVNYGYTF. Full variable domain (rest looked up from reference TRBV19 and TRBJ1-2): DGGITQSPKYLFRKEGQNVTLSCEQNLNHDAMYWYRQDPGQGLRLIYYSQIVNDFQKGDIAEGYSVSREKKESFPLTVTSAQKNPTAFYLCASSIGDRVNYGYTFGSGTRLTVV.

This clone was detected only once. This sequence joins TRBV10-3 and TRBJ2-2; 10 bases map to TRBD1. The trim removed 6 bases at V and 7 bases at J, leaving 8 bases unmatched. Germline V gene sequence: CDR1 ENHRY, CDR2 SYGVKD. The CDR3 is 15 amino acids. The CDR3 DNA reads TGTGCCATCAGAGGGACAGGGGAAGTGTTCGGGGAGCTGTTTTTT. Translating it yields CAIRGTGEVFGELFF.

This clone is deemed medium-sized (0.01 to 0.1%). The V and J genes are TRBV28 and TRBJ1-2; D is uncertain. V lost 10 bases and J 3 bases, leaving 9 bases between the germline ends. Per germline, CDR1 MDHEN and CDR2 SYDVKM. The CDR3 has 11 residues. CDR3 DNA: TGTGCCACCCTAAGGGACTATGGCTACACCTTC. Translation: CATLRDYGYTF.

This chain connects TRBV30 to TRBJ1-2, with D unclear. The CDR3 is 12 residues long. Germline loops: CDR1 GTSNPN, CDR2 SVGIG (reference sequence). With 7 bases removed from V and 7 bases from J, the gap between germline ends came to 16 bases. This chain's CDR3 is CASETFLSGYTF. The CDR3 bases are TGTGCCTCGGAGACTTTCCTCTCTGGCTACACCTTC. Supplemented by reference TRBV30 and TRBJ1-2, the full variable domain reads SQTIHQWPATLVQPVGSPLSLECTVEGTSNPNLYWYRQAAGRGLQLLFYSVGIGQISSEVPQNLSASRPQDRQFILSSKKLLLSDSGFYLCASETFLSGYTFGSGTRLTVV.

V and J are TRBV7-3 and TRBJ2-2, with TRBD2 as a possible D gene (6 bases). This CDR3 contains 16 residues. With 2 bases removed from V and 4 bases from J, the gap between germline ends came to 14 bases. Germline V CDR1 and CDR2: SGHTA, FQGTGA. The CDR3 DNA reads as TGTGCCAGCAGCTTAGCGGGGTCCCGGACCACCGGGGAGCTGTTTTTT. Protein: CASSLAGSRTTGELFF.

The rearrangement uses TRBV4-2 and TRBJ2-3; 10 nucleotides agree with TRBD2. Germline V gene sequence: CDR1 LGHNA, CDR2 YNFKEQ. Losses at the gene ends were 4 bases for V and 0 bases for J; bases not matched to a gene: 13. This CDR3 region has 19 residues. For the CDR3, the DNA is TGTGCCAGCAGCCCGCGGGGAAGTAGCGGGGGGACTAGCACAGATACGCAGTATTTT. Its protein is CASSPRGSSGGTSTDTQYF.